The TCR beta chain under discussion was sequenced for a study of T cell responses to AZD1222 COVID-19 vaccine. Concerning this clone itself: Its matching antigen is unknown.

Study conclusions and caveats: Donors, mostly white British, included more females; clonal diversity was possibly underestimated. Researchers took repertoire samples only after the peak T cell response had come. Variant regions that are unmutated are reportedly the target of nearly half of spike-specific TCRs.

Sequencing used immunoSEQ multiplex PCR; TCRdb keeps in-frame clones, though not all of them. The sample has 95,000 to 150,000 clones, around 89% seen once. The sequences come from peripheral blood, collected on day 0 of AZD1222 vaccination. The origin of this receptor is an adult in good health.

The CDR3 coding sequence is TGTGCCAGCAGTCCCGGGGCCGCCGCATTCCAAGAGACCCAGTACTTC. This sequence encodes CASSPGAAAFQETQYF. The chain joins TRBV6-2 or TRBV6-3 to TRBJ2-5, with D perhaps given as TRBD1 or TRBD2 (5 bases each). V dropped 5 bases and J dropped 1 base, with 17 bases sitting between them. CDR1 MNHEY and CDR2 SVGEGT come from the germline V gene. The CDR3 has 16 amino acids.